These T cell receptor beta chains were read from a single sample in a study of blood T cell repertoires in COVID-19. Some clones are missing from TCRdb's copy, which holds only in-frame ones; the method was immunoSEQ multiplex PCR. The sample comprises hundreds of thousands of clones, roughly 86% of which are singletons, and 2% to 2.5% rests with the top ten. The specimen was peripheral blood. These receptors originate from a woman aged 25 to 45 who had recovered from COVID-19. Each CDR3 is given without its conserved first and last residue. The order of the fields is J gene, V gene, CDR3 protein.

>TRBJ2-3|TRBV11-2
ASSLQGARDTQY
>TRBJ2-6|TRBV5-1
ASSSGQGGYSGANVLT
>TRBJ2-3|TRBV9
ASSVGGGGTDTQY
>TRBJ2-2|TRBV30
AWGGQGRLF
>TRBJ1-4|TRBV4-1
ASSQGSNEKLF
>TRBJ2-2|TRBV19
ASSLTGSTGELF
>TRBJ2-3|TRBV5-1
ASALAAKTSTDTQY
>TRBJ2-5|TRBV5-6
ASSLGGEMEETQY
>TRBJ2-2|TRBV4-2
ASSQDRRMNTGELF
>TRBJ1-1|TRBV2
ASTGQGETEAF
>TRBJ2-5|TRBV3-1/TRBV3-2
ASSQGRRLFTSGQETQY
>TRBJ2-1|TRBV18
ASSIQGTPQHEQF